This TCR beta chain was obtained from a study of CD8 T cells in Susac syndrome. Study conclusions and caveats: In its TCR sequencing and HLA analysis, the study acknowledged that the number of individuals was relatively small.

Peripheral blood CD8+ and CD4+ T cells were profiled by TCR beta sequencing. A remark on this clonotype: Its specificity is unknown.

It was with random hexamers that about 0.45 to 1 ug RNA was reverse transcribed. Across 54 Vbeta and 13 Jbeta, immunoSEQ multiplex PCR amplified TCR beta CDR3. From the immunoSEQ multiplex PCR reads, TCRdb called clonotypes with MiXCR, one entry per CDR3 protein. The table has about 200,000 distinct CDR3 sequences, roughly 90% seen once. Sequencing input: CD8+ T cells from PBMCs. This TCR derives from a human donor with multiple sclerosis.

This CDR3 is CASSPVADTQYF. The CDR3 coding sequence is TGTGCCAGCAGCCCGGTAGCGGATACGCAGTATTTT. This chain uses TRBV6-6 with TRBJ2-3, with D perhaps matching TRBD2 (5 bases). With 6 bases removed from V and 6 bases from J, the gap between germline ends came to 10 bases. Germline loops: CDR1 MNHNY, CDR2 SVGAGI (reference sequence). CDR3 length: 12 residues.